This TCR beta chain was sequenced in a study of beta chain features in type 1 diabetes. Remarks on this clone: Antigen unknown.

The isolated RNA, all of it, was reverse transcribed, so expressed TCRB transcripts were what got sequenced. Method: immunoSEQ multiplex PCR; TCRdb's copy keeps in-frame clones and lacks some. This sample has 600,000 to 700,000 clones, with under 15% found just once. Study-wide findings and caveats: Lower insertion and higher deletion counts appeared at VDJ junctions in type 1 diabetes patients. PCR, the amplification step, might favor shorter templates, equally in patients and controls. Type 1 diabetes patients had moderately but significantly shorter TCRB CDR3s in all four CD4+ subsets.

CD4+ cells of the naive, central memory, regulatory and stem cell-like memory types were sorted via CD45RO/CCR7/CD25/CD127/CD95/CD27. Trimming removed 10 bases at V and 9 bases at J, with 16 bases between. This CDR3 region has 13 residues. Germline V gives CDR1 MGHDK, CDR2 SYGVNS. This sequence joins TRBV25-1 and TRBJ1-6, with D hard to call. This TCR was recovered from a man aged 18 to 29 with type 1 diabetes. The sequencing input was naive CD4+ T cells from blood. The CDR3 spells CATRTEKLSPLHF. The CDR3 DNA follows: TGTGCCACCAGGACGGAAAAACTTTCACCCCTCCACTTT.